Below, 18 T cell receptor beta chains from the same sample are listed, as sequenced in a study of T cells in Graves' hyperthyroidism and ophthalmopathy. RNA transcripts were the template for amplifying TCR beta CDR3 regions. In the first-round RT-PCR of the TCR CDR3, the HTBI primer set was used. One entry per CDR3 protein, called by TCRdb with MiXCR from the multiplex PCR reads. This sample yields 550,000 to 800,000 distinct CDR3 sequences, of which 17% are seen a single time; 15% to 19% belongs to the top ten. The source material was blood. The receptors originated from a man in his forties or fifties with Graves' hyperthyroidism.

This clonotype was found a few times. This rearrangement joins TRBV15 to TRBJ1-5; TRBD1 aligns across 8 bases. V lost 4 bases, J lost 4 bases, and 9 bases stayed unmatched. Germline CDR1 is LNHNV and CDR2 is YYDKDF (reference sequence). CDR3 length equals 16 residues. The CDR3 bases are TGTGCCACCAGCACGGACAGGGTCCTAACGAATCAGCCCCAGCATTTT. Its translation is CATSTDRVLTNQPQHF.

This clonotype was detected ten times or more. The chain is built from TRBV20-1 and TRBJ1-3; TRBD1 is a possible D gene (5 bases). Trimming pared 3 bases from V and 8 bases from J, leaving 8 bases between. The CDR3 loop spans 11 amino acids. From germline, CDR1 is DFQATT and CDR2 SNEGSKA (reference sequence). This chain's CDR3 is CSARVGDTIYF. CDR3 in DNA: TGCAGTGCTAGGGTGGGGGACACCATATATTTT.

In this sample, this clonotype turned up many times. The V gene is TRBV7-2, the J gene TRBJ1-2; 7 bases fit TRBD1. Germline CDR1 and CDR2: SGHTA and FQGNSA. The CDR3 covers 15 residues. V was clipped by 1 base and J by 2 bases; unmatched bases: 4. In DNA, the CDR3 is TGTGCCAGCAGCTTAGTACCGGGACAGAACTATGGCTACACCTTC. Residues: CASSLVPGQNYGYTF.

This clonotype was found many times. The V call is TRBV20-1, the J call TRBJ2-7; D unclear. The germline V gene encodes CDR1 DFQATT and CDR2 SNEGSKA (reference sequence). The V and J ends lost 3 bases and 0 bases respectively, with 12 bases between them. This CDR3 spans 14 amino acids. The CDR3 bases are TGCAGTGCTAGGACGGACCTGGGCTCCTACGAGCAGTACTTC. Residues: CSARTDLGSYEQYF.

The table lists this clonotype with a few counts. This chain links TRBV5-6 with TRBJ2-1; TRBD2 matches 8 bases. CDR1 and CDR2 from the germline V gene are SGHDT and YYEEEE. After removal of 5 bases from V and 4 bases from J, the junction contained 23 bases not matched to a gene. CDR3 length equals 20 residues. The CDR3 protein is CASSFPGESSRGGIYNEQFF. CDR3 in DNA: TGTGCCAGCAGTTTCCCCGGAGAGTCCAGTCGGGGGGGGATATACAATGAGCAGTTCTTC.

In its sample, this clonotype was seen many times. The CDR3 here is CASSKRMLADLQETQYF. The CDR3 DNA sequence: TGTGCCAGCAGCAAGAGAATGTTAGCGGATCTACAAGAGACCCAGTACTTC. The chain has TRBV7-9 and TRBJ2-5; D is possibly TRBD2 (6 bases). Germline loops: CDR1 SEHNR, CDR2 FQNEAQ (reference sequence). The CDR3 has 17 residues. The V and J ends lost 5 bases and 2 bases respectively, with 21 bases between them.

On this clonotype: With a much larger clone just one base away, this may be a read error. The V and J genes are TRBV27 and TRBJ2-7, with D hard to call. The CDR3 has 13 residues. Germline CDR1 is MNHEY and CDR2 is SMNVEV (reference sequence). The CDR3 loop is CASSYRPLYGQYF. Written as DNA, the CDR3 is TGTGCCAGCAGCTATCGCCCCCTCTACGGGCAGTACTTC.

This clonotype was seen repeatedly, ten times or more. The chain links TRBV18 to TRBJ2-5; perhaps TRBD1 as D (6 bases). V lost 2 bases and J 2 bases, leaving 12 bases between the germline ends. The CDR3 is 15 residues long. The germline V gene encodes CDR1 KGHSH and CDR2 LQKENI. DNA of the CDR3: TGTGCCAGCTCACCAGATCAAGGACAGCAAGAGACCCAGTACTTC. It translates to CASSPDQGQQETQYF.

A note on this clonotype: Just one base apart from a much larger clone, this may be a read error. The V gene is TRBV28, the J gene TRBJ2-1; TRBD2 matches 9 bases. Germline V gene data show CDR1 as MDHEN and CDR2 as SYDVKM. CDR3 length: 16 amino acids. CDR3 protein: CASSTLAGSRYNEQLF. CDR3 DNA: TGTGCCAGCAGTACCCTAGCGGGAAGTAGGTACAATGAGCAGCTCTTC.

In its sample, this clonotype was seen many times. This chain connects TRBV2 to TRBJ1-5; D is unclear. V shed 6 bases and J shed 1 base, with 10 bases lying between them. Germline CDR1 reads SNHLY; CDR2 reads FYNNEI. The CDR3 length is 14 residues. The DNA for the CDR3 is TGTGCCAGCAGGCGGGCAGTAAGCAATCAGCCCCAGCATTTT. This translates into CASRRAVSNQPQHF.

The chain recombines TRBV5-5 with TRBJ2-1, with D maybe TRBD2 (6 bases). The CDR3 has 16 residues. Trimming took off 1 base at V and 1 base at J, with 12 bases between the two ends. Germline CDR1 reads SGHKS; CDR2 reads YYEKEE (reference sequence). The CDR3 DNA follows: TGTGCCAGCAGCTTGACTAGCTACATATCCTACAATGAGCAGTTCTTC. This encodes CASSLTSYISYNEQFF. Using reference TRBV5-5 and TRBJ2-1 for the parts outside the CDR3, the full variable domain is DAGVTQSPTHLIKTRGQQVTLRCSPISGHKSVSWYQQVLGQGPQFIFQYYEKEERGRGNFPDRFSARQFPNYSSELNVNALLLGDSALYLCASSLTSYISYNEQFFGPGTRLTVL.

This clonotype was counted at least ten times. The gene calls are TRBV2 and TRBJ2-7, with 7 bases fitting TRBD1. The CDR3 has 14 residues. Germline CDR1 and CDR2: SNHLY and FYNNEI. The junction had 8 bases not matched to a gene; V was cut back by 6 bases and J by 3 bases. This chain's CDR3 is CASRTTGLSYEQYF. DNA for the CDR3: TGTGCCAGCAGGACGACAGGGCTTAGCTACGAGCAGTACTTC. The full variable domain, in which reference TRBV2 and TRBJ2-7 provide the parts outside the CDR3, is EPEVTQTPSHQVTQMGQEVILRCVPISNHLYFYWYRQILGQKVEFLVSFYNNEISEKSEIFDDQFSVERPDGSNFTLKIRSTKLEDSAMYFCASRTTGLSYEQYFGPGTRLTVT.

The rearrangement uses TRBV20-1 and TRBJ2-5; 7 bases line up with TRBD2. The V and J ends lost 3 bases and 5 bases, in that order; junction bases with no gene match: 15. Germline CDR1 DFQATT, CDR2 SNEGSKA (reference sequence). The CDR3 spans 16 residues. CDR3 sequence: CSASGRGITRGETQYF. DNA of the CDR3: TGCAGTGCTAGCGGGCGGGGGATAACTCGGGGGGAGACCCAGTACTTC.

This clonotype was found many times. The J gene is TRBJ2-3, the V gene TRBV7-2, with 7 bases matching TRBD1. Germline V gene lookup returns CDR1 SGHTA and CDR2 FQGNSA. Trimming at V came to 1 base and at J to 0 bases, leaving 4 bases not matched to a gene. CDR3 length: 16 amino acids. The CDR3 sequence: CASSLEGAYSTDTQYF. For the CDR3, the DNA is TGTGCCAGCAGCTTAGAGGGGGCGTATAGCACAGATACGCAGTATTTT.

This clonotype came up a few times. The chain has TRBV11-2 and TRBJ2-1, with D tentatively TRBD2 (5 bases). Trimming stripped 5 bases from V and 3 bases from J, with 11 bases between. From germline, CDR1 is SGHAT and CDR2 FQNNGV. The CDR3 contains 14 residues. The CDR3, as DNA: TGTGCCAGCAGCCCCCTGGACTTCTACAATGAGCAGTTCTTC. The encoded protein is CASSPLDFYNEQFF.

V gene TRBV25-1 combines with J gene TRBJ1-2; D call uncertain. The germline V gene encodes CDR1 MGHDK and CDR2 SYGVNS. This CDR3 comprises 15 residues. The V end lost 4 bases, the J end lost 0 bases, and 12 bases lay between the germline ends. The CDR3 coding sequence is TGTGCCAGCAGTGGATTGGGGAATACTAACTATGGCTACACCTTC. Its translation is CASSGLGNTNYGYTF.

A few counts support this clonotype. V usage is TRBV6-1 and J usage is TRBJ2-1, with a possible D match to TRBD2 (5 bases). This CDR3 contains 15 residues. V shed 9 bases and J shed 8 bases, with 23 bases lying between them. Germline CDR1 MNHNS, CDR2 SASEGT. The CDR3 coding sequence is TGTGCCAGTCAAAGACCCACCCGCCGGGGAGATGAGCAGTTCTTC. This translates into CASQRPTRRGDEQFF.

There are many counts of this clonotype. The chain links TRBV12-3 or TRBV12-4 to TRBJ1-5; 8 positions match TRBD1. The ends lost 5 bases at V and 5 bases at J; junction bases unmatched: 8. The CDR3 has 15 amino acids. As DNA, the CDR3 is TGTGCCAGCAGTCCCGGACAGGGCAGGGATCAGCCCCAGCATTTT. Its protein product is CASSPGQGRDQPQHF.